The T cell receptor beta chain described here comes from a study of response to subunit inactivated influenza vaccine. Per germline, CDR1 SEHNR and CDR2 FQNEAQ (reference sequence). This CDR3 spans 14 amino acids. V gave up 1 base and J gave up 7 bases, with 14 bases separating them. Study-wide results and caveats: Seasonal influenza vaccination, on each occasion, was suggested by the authors to recruit few new T cells.

With regard to this clonotype: Its antigen is unidentified.

TCRdb reprocessed the RT-PCR reads with MiXCR, giving one entry per CDR3 protein. The table lists hundreds of thousands of distinct CDR3 sequences, around 13% of them singletons. The V gene is TRBV7-9, the J gene TRBJ2-7, with D perhaps TRBD1 (6 bases). Sequences were derived from PBMCs from blood, sampled 14 days before vaccination. This TCR was sampled from a man aged 50 to 60 who received an inactivated influenza vaccine. In DNA form, the CDR3 reads TGTGCCAGCAGCTTAGACGCCGGACAGAAAGAGCAGTACTTC. Encoded protein: CASSLDAGQKEQYF.